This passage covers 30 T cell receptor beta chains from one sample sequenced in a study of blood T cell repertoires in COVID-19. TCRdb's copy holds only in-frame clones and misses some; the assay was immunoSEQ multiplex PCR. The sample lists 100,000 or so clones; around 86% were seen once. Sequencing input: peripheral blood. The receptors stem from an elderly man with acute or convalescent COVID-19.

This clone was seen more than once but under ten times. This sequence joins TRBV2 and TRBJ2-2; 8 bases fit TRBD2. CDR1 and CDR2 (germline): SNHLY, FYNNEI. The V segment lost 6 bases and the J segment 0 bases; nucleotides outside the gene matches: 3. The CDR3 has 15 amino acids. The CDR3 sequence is CASRKAGANTGELFF. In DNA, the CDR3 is TGTGCCAGCAGAAAAGCGGGAGCGAACACCGGGGAGCTGTTTTTT.

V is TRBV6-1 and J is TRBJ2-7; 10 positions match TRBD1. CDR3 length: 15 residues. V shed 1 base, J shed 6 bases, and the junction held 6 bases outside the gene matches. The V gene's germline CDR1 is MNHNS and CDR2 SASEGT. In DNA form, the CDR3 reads TGTGCCAGCAGTGAAGACGTGGGACAGGGGCTCGAGCAGTACTTC. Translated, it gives CASSEDVGQGLEQYF.

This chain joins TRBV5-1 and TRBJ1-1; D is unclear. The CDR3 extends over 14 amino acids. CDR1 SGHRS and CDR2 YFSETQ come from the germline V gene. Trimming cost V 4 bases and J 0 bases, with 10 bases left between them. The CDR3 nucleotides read TGCGCCAGCAGCACGGGAGCCATGAACACTGAAGCTTTCTTT. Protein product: CASSTGAMNTEAFF.

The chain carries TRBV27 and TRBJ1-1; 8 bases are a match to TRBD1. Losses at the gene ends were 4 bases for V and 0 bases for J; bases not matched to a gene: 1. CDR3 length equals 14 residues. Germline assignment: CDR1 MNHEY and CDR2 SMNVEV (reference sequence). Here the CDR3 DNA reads TGTGCCAGCAGTTCGGACAGGGTGAACACTGAAGCTTTCTTT. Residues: CASSSDRVNTEAFF.

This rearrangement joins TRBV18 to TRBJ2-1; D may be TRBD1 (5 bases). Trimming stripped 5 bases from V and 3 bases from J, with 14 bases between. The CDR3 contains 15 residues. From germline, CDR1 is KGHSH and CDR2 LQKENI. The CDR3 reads CASSTRTLGYNEQFF. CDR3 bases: TGTGCCAGCTCAACCCGGACACTTGGCTACAATGAGCAGTTCTTC.

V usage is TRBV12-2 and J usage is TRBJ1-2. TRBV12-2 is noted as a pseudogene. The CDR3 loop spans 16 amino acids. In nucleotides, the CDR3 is TGTGCAAGTCGCTTAGTTGGACTTCCAAGCCCGGGTGGCTACACCTTC. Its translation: CASRLVGLPSPGGYTF.

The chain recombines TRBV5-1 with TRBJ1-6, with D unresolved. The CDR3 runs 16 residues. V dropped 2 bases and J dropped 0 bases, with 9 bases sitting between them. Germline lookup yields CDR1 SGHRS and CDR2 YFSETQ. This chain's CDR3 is CASSLTRSSYNSPLHF. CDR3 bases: TGCGCCAGCAGCTTAACGAGGAGCTCCTATAATTCACCCCTCCACTTT.

CDR3 nucleotides: TGCAGCGTTGAAGTAGGCGGGAGCGGTTACGAGCAGTACTTC. Its translation: CSVEVGGSGYEQYF. This rearrangement joins TRBV29-1 to TRBJ2-7, with 7 bases identical to TRBD2. The V and J ends lost 1 base and 4 bases, in that order; junction bases with no gene match: 7. Germline-derived CDR1 and CDR2 are SQVTM and ANQGSEA. This CDR3 is built from 14 residues.

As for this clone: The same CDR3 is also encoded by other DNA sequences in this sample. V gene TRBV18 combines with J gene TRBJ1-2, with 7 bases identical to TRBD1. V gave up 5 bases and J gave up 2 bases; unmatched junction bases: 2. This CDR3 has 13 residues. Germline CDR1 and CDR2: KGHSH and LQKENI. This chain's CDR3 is CASSSGQNYGYTF. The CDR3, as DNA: TGTGCCAGCTCATCGGGACAGAACTATGGCTACACCTTC.

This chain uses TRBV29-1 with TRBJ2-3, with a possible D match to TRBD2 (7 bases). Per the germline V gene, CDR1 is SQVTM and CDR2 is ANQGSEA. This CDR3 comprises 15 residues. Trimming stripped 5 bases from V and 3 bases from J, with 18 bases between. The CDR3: CSVSGGGSGTDTQYF. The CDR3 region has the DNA TGCAGCGTTTCTGGGGGCGGGAGTGGAACAGATACGCAGTATTTT.

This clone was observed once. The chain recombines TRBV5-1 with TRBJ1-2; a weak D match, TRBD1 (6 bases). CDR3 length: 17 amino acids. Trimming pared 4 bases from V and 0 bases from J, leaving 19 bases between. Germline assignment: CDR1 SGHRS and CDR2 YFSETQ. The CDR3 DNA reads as TGCGCCAGCAGCATGCAACGGGACACCAACACTAACTATGGCTACACCTTC. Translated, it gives CASSMQRDTNTNYGYTF.

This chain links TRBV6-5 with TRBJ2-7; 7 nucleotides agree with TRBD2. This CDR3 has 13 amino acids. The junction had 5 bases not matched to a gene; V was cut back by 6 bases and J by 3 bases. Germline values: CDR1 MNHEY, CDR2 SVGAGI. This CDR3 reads CASSLAANYEQYF. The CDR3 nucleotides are TGTGCCAGCAGCCTAGCGGCTAACTACGAGCAGTACTTC.

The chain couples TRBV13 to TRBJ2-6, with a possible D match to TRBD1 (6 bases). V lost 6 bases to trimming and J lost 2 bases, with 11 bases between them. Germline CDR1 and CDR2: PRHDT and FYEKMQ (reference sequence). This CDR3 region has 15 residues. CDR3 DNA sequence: TGTGCCAGCAGTCGCACAGGGACTGGGGCCAACGTCCTGACTTTC. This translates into CASSRTGTGANVLTF.

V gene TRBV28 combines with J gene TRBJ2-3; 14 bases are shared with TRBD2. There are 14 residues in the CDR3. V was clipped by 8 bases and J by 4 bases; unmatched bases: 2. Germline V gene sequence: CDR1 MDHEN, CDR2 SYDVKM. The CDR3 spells CASRLAGGADTQYF. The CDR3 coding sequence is TGTGCCAGCCGACTAGCGGGAGGGGCAGATACGCAGTATTTT.

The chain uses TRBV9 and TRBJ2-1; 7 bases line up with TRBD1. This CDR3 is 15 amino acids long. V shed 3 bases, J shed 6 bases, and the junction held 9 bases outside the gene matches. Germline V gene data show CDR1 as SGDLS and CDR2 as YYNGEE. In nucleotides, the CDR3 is TGTGCCAGCAGCGCCTTACCGGGACAGTCCAATGAGCAGTTCTTC. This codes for CASSALPGQSNEQFF.

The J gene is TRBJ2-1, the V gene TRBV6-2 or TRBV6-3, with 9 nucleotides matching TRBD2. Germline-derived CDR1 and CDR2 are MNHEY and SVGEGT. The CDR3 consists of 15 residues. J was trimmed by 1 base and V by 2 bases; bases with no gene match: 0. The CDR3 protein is CASSYSGRSYNEQFF. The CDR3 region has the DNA TGTGCCAGCAGTTACAGCGGGAGGTCCTACAATGAGCAGTTCTTC.

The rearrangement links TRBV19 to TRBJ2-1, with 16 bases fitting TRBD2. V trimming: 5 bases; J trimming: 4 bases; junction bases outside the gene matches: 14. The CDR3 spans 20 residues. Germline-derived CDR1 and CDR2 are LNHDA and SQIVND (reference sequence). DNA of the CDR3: TGTGCCAGTAGTCCTACCGGGACTAGCGGGAGGGCAACCCTGTACAATGAGCAGTTCTTC. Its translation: CASSPTGTSGRATLYNEQFF.

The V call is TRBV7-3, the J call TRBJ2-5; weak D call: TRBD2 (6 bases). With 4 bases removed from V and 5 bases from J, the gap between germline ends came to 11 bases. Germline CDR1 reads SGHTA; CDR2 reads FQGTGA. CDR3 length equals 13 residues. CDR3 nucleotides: TGTGCCAGCAGCTCGCTAGCGTGGGAGACCCAGTACTTC. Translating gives CASSSLAWETQYF.

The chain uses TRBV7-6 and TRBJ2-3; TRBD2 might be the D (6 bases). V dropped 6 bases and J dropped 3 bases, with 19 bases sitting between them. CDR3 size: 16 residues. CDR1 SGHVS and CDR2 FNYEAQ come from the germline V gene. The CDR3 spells CASSPELGGRTDTQYF. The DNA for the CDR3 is TGTGCCAGCAGTCCAGAGCTGGGGGGAAGGACAGATACGCAGTATTTT. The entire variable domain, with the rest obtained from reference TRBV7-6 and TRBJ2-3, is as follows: GAGVSQSPRYKVTKRGQDVALRCDPISGHVSLYWYRQALGQGPEFLTYFNYEAQQDKSGLPNDRFSAERPEGSISTLTIQRTEQRDSAMYRCASSPELGGRTDTQYFGPGTRLTVL.

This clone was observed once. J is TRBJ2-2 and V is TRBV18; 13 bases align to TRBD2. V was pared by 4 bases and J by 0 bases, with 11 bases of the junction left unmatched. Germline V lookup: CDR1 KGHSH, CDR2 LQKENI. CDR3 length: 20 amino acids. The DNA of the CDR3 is TGTGCCAGCTCACTGACGCAGCCGGGACTAGCGGGGTCGAACACCGGGGAGCTGTTTTTT. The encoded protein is CASSLTQPGLAGSNTGELFF.

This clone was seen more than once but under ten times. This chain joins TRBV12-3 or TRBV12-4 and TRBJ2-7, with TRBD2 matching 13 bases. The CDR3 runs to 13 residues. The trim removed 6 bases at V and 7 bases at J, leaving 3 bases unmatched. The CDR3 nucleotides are TGTGCCAGCAGACTACTAGCGGGAGGGGAGCAGTACTTC. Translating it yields CASRLLAGGEQYF.

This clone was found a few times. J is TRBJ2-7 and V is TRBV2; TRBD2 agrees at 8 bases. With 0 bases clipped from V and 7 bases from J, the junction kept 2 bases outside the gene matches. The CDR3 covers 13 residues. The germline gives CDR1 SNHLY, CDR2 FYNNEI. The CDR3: CASSEAAGGEQYF. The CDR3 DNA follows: TGTGCCAGCAGTGAAGCCGCGGGGGGAGAGCAGTACTTC.

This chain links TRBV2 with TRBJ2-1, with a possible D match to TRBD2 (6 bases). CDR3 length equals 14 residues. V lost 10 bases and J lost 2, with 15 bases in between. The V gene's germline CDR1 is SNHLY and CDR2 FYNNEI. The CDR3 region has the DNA TGTGCCACGTCCCCGGAGGGAGCCTACAATGAGCAGTTCTTC. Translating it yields CATSPEGAYNEQFF.

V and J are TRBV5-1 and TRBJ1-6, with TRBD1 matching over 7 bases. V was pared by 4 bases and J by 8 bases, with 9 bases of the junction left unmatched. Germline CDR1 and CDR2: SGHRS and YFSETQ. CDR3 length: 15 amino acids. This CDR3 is CASSATGQVDSPLHF. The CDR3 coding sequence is TGCGCCAGCAGCGCAACCGGACAGGTCGATTCACCCCTCCACTTT.

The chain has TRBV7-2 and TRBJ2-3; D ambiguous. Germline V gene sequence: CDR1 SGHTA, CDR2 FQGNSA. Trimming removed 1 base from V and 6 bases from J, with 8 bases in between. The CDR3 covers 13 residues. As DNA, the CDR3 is TGTGCCAGCAGCTTAGAGACTGAGGATACGCAGTATTTT. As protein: CASSLETEDTQYF.

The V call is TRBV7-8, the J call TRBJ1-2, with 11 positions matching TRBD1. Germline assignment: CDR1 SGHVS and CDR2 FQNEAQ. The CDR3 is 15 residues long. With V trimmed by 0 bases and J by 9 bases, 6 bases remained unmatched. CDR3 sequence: CASSLAPGQGVSYTF. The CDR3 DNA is TGTGCCAGCAGCTTAGCTCCGGGACAGGGGGTGAGCTACACCTTC.

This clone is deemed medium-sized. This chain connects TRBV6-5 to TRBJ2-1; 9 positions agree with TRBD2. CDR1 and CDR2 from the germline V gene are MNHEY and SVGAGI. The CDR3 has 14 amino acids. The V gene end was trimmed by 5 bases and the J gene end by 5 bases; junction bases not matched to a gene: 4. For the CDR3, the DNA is TGTGCCAGCAGTAAGGGACTAGCTAACAATGAGCAGTTCTTC. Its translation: CASSKGLANNEQFF.

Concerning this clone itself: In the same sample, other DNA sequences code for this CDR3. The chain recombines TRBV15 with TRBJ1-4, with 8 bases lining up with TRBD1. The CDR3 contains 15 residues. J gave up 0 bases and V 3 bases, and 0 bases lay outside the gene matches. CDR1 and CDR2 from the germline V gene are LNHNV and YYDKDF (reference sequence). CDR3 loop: CATSRDRATNEKLFF. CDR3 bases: TGTGCCACCAGCAGGGACAGGGCAACTAATGAAAAACTGTTTTTT.

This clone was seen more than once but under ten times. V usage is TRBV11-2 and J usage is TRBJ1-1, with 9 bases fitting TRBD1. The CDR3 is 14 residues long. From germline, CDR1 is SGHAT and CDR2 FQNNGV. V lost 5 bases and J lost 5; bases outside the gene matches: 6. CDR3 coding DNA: TGTGCCAGCAGCATACAGGGGGCGGTGACTGAAGCTTTCTTT. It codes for CASSIQGAVTEAFF.

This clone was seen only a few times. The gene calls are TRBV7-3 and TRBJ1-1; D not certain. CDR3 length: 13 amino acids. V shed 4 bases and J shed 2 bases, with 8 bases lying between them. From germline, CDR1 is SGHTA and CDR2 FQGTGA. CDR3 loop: CASSSIVNTEAFF. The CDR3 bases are TGTGCCAGCAGCTCCATTGTTAACACTGAAGCTTTCTTT.